This TCR beta chain emerged from a study of CD8+ T cells in alopecia areata. Study in general: The drug, tofacitinib, lasted 6 to 18 months, followed by 6 months off drug. Broader study findings: Patients displayed less clarity in TCR sharing than mice, a finding possibly related to HLA. Lesional scalp exceeded normal scalp in clonality, especially in alopecia totalis/universalis.

Lesional scalp punch biopsies and peripheral blood came from alopecia areata patients. Isolated RNA was reverse transcribed into cDNA used as the sequencing template. Some clones are missing from TCRdb's copy, which holds only in-frame ones; the method was immunoSEQ multiplex PCR. The sample lists 150,000 or so clones; about 89% were seen once. Between the trimmed V and J ends, which lost 1 base and 6 bases, there was a span of 6 bases. Per germline, CDR1 MNHNS and CDR2 SASEGT. The CDR3 covers 12 residues. Details on this clone: Its antigen is currently unknown.

The material was CD8+ T cells sorted from blood, obtained at week 0. The sequence came from a human donor with alopecia areata. V gene TRBV6-1 combines with J gene TRBJ2-5; D ambiguous. CDR3 protein: CASSEGSKTQYF. DNA for the CDR3: TGTGCCAGCAGTGAAGGGAGTAAGACCCAGTACTTC.